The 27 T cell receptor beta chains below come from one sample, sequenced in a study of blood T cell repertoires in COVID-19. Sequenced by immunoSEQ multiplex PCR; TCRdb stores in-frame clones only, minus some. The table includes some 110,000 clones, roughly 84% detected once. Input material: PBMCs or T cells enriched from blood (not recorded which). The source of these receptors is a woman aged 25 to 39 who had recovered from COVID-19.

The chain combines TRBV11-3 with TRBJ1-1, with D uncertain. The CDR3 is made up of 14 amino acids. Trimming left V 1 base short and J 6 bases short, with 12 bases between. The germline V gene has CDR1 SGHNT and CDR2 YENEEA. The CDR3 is CASSLGPVGAEAFF. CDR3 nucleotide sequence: TGTGCCAGCAGCTTAGGACCGGTGGGCGCTGAAGCTTTCTTT.

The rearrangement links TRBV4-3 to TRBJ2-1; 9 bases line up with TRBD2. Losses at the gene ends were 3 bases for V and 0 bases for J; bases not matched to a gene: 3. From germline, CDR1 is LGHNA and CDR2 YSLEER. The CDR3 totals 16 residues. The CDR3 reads CASSHETSGSYNEQFF. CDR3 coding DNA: TGCGCCAGCAGCCATGAGACTAGCGGCTCCTACAATGAGCAGTTCTTC.

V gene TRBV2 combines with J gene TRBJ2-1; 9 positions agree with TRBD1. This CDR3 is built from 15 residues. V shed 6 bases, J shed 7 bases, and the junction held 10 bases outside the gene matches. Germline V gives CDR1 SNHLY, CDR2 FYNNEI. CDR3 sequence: CASRGGTGRGNEQFF. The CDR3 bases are TGTGCCAGCAGGGGCGGGACAGGGAGAGGGAATGAGCAGTTCTTC.

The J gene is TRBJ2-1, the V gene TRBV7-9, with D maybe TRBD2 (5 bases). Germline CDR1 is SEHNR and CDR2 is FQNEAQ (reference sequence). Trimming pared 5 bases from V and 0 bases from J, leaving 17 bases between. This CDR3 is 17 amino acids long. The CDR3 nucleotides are TGTGCCAGCAGCACATTGACTACCCCGAGCTCCTACAATGAGCAGTTCTTC. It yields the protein CASSTLTTPSSYNEQFF.

The CDR3 DNA follows: TGCGCCAGCAGCCAAGGGAGACAGGGGGCGCTGAGCGGCTACACCTTC. Amino acid sequence: CASSQGRQGALSGYTF. The rearrangement links TRBV4-1 to TRBJ1-2; 10 bases map to TRBD1. The CDR3 is made up of 16 amino acids. With 1 base clipped from V and 8 bases from J, the junction kept 10 bases outside the gene matches. Germline assignment: CDR1 MGHRA and CDR2 YSYEKL.

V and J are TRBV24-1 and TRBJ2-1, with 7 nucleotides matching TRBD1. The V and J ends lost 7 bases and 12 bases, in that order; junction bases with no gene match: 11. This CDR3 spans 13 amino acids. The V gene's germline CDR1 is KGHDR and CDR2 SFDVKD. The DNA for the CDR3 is TGTGCCACCAGGGACAGGTACCTTCTGGGGCAGTTCTTC. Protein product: CATRDRYLLGQFF.

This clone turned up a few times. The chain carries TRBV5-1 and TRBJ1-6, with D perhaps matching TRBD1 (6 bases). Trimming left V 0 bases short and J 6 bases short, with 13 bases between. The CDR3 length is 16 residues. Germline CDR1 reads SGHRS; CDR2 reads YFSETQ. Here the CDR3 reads CASSLVQGLGNSPLHF. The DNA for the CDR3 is TGCGCCAGCAGCTTGGTCCAGGGGTTGGGTAATTCACCCCTCCACTTT.

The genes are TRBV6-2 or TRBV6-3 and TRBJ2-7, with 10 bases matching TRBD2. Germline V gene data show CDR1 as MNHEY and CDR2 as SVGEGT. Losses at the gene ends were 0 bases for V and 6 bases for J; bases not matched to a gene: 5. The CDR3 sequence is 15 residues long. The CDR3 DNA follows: TGTGCCAGCAGTTACTCCCTAGCGGGAGATCGCGAGCAGTACTTC. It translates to CASSYSLAGDREQYF.

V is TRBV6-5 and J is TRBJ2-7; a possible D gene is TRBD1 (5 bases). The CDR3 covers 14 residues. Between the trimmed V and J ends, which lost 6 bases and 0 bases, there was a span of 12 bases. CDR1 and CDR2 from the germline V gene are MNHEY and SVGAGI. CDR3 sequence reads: CASSQGAYSYEQYF. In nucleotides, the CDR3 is TGTGCCAGCAGCCAAGGGGCCTACTCCTACGAGCAGTACTTC.

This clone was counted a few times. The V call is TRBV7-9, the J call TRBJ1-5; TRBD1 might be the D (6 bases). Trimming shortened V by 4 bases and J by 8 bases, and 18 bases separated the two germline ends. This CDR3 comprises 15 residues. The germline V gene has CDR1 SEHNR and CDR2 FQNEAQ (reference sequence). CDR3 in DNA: TGTGCCAGCAGCTCGGGGGGGCCAGGGCCCAAGCCCCAGCATTTT. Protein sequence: CASSSGGPGPKPQHF.

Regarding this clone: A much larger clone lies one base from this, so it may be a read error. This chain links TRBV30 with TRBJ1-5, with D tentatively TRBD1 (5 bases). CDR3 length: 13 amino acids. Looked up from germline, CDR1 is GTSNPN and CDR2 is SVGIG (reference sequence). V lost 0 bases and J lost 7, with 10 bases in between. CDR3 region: CAWSVRGGQPQHF. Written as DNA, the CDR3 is TGTGCCTGGAGTGTACGGGGGGGGCAGCCCCAGCATTTT.

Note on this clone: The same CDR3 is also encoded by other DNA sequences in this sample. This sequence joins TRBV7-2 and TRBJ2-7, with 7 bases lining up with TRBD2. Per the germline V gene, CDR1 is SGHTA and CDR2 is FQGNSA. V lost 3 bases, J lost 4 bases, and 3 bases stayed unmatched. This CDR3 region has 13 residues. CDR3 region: CASSLGGGYEQYF. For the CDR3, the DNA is TGTGCCAGCAGCTTGGGGGGGGGATACGAGCAGTACTTC.

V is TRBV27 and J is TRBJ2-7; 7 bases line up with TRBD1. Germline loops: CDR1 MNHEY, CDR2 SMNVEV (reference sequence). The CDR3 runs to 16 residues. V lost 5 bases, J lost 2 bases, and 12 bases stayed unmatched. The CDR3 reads CASSLNRDSFPYEQYF. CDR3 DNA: TGTGCCAGCAGTCTGAACCGGGACAGTTTTCCCTACGAGCAGTACTTC.

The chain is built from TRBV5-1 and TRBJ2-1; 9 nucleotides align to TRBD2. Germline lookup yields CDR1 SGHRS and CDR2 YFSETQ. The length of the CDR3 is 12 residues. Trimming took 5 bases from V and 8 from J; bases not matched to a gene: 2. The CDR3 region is CASSGTSYEQFF. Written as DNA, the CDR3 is TGCGCCAGCAGTGGGACTAGCTATGAGCAGTTCTTC.

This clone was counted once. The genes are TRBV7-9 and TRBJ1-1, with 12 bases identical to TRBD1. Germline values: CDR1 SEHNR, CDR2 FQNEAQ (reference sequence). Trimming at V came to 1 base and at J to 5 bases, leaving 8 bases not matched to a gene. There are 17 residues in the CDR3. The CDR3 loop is CASSLVGTGGLWTEAFF. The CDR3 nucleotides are TGTGCCAGCAGCTTAGTAGGGACAGGGGGCTTATGGACTGAAGCTTTCTTT. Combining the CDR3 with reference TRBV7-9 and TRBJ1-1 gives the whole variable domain DTGVSQNPRHKITKRGQNVTFRCDPISEHNRLYWYRQTLGQGPEFLTYFQNEAQLEKSRLLSDRFSAERPKGSFSTLEIQRTEQGDSAMYLCASSLVGTGGLWTEAFFGQGTRLTVV.

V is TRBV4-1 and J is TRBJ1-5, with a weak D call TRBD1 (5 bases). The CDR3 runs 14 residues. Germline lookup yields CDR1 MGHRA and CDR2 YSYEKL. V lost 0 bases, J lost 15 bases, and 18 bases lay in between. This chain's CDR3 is CASSQERGVGPLHF. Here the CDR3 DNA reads TGCGCCAGCAGCCAAGAAAGGGGTGTCGGGCCGTTGCATTTT.

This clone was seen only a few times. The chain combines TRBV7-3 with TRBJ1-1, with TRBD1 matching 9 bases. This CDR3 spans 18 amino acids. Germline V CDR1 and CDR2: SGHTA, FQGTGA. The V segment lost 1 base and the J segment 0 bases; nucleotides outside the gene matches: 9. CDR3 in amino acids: CASSLRAGTGRLNTEAFF. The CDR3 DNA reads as TGTGCCAGCAGCTTAAGAGCCGGGACAGGGCGTTTGAACACTGAAGCTTTCTTT.

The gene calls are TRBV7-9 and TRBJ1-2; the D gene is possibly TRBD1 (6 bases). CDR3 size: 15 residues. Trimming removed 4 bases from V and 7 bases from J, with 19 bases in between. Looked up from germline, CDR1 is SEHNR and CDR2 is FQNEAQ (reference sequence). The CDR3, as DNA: TGTGCCAGCAGCTGGGAGCCCACAGGGTGGGTTGGCTACACCTTC. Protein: CASSWEPTGWVGYTF.

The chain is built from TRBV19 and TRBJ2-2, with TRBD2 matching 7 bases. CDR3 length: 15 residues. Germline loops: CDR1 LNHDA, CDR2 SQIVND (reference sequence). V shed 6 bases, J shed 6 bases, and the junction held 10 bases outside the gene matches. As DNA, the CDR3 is TGTGCCAGTAGCCGGCGGGAGAACTTGGCCGGGGAGCTGTTTTTT. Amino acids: CASSRRENLAGELFF.

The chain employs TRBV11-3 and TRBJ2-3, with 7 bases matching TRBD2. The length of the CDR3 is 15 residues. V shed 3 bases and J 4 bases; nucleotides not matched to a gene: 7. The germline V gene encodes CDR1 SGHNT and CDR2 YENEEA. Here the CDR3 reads CASSLGGRGADTQYF. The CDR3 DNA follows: TGTGCCAGCAGCTTGGGGGGGAGAGGCGCAGATACGCAGTATTTT.

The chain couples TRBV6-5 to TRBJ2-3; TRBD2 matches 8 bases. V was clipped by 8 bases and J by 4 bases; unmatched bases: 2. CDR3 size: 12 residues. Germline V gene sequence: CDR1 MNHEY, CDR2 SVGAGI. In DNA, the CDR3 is TGTGCCAGCGCACTAGCGGCAGATACGCAGTATTTT. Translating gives CASALAADTQYF.

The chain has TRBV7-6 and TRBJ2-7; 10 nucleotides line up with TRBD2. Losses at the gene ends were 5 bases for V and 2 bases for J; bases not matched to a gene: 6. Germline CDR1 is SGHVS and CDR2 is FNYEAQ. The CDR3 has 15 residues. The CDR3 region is CASSPLAGVAYEQYF. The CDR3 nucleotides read TGTGCCAGCAGCCCTCTAGCGGGAGTCGCCTACGAGCAGTACTTC.

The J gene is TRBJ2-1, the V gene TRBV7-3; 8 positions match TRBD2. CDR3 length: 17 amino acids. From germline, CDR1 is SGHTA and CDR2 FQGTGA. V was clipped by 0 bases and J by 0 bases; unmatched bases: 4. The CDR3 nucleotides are TGTGCCAGCAGCTTAACGGCCAGCGGGAGCTCCTACAATGAGCAGTTCTTC. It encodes CASSLTASGSSYNEQFF.

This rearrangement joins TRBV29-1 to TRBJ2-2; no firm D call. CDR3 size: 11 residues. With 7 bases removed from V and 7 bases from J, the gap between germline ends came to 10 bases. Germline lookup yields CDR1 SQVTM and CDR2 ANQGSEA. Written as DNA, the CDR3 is TGCAGCGCTCATTCCCACGGGGAGCTGTTTTTT. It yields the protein CSAHSHGELFF.

DNA for the CDR3: TGTGCCAGCAGCCCCGGCCGGGGAGATACGCAGTATTTT. It yields the protein CASSPGRGDTQYF. This chain connects TRBV27 to TRBJ2-3, with D perhaps matching TRBD2 (5 bases). Trimming stripped 6 bases from V and 5 bases from J, with 12 bases between. CDR1 is MNHEY and CDR2 is SMNVEV in the germline V gene (reference sequence). The CDR3 consists of 13 residues.

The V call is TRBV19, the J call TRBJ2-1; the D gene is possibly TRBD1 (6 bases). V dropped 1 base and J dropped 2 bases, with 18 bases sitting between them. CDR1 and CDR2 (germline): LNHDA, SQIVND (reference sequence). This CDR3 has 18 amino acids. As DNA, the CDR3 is TGTGCCAGTAGTATAGGGGGACGTAAGGGGGTGGCCTACAATGAGCAGTTCTTC. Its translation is CASSIGGRKGVAYNEQFF.

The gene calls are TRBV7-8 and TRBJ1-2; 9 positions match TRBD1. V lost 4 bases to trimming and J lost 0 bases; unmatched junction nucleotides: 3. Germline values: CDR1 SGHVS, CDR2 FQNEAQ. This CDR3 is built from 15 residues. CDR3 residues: CASSSQGAANYGYTF. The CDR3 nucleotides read TGTGCCAGCAGCTCACAGGGGGCAGCTAACTATGGCTACACCTTC.